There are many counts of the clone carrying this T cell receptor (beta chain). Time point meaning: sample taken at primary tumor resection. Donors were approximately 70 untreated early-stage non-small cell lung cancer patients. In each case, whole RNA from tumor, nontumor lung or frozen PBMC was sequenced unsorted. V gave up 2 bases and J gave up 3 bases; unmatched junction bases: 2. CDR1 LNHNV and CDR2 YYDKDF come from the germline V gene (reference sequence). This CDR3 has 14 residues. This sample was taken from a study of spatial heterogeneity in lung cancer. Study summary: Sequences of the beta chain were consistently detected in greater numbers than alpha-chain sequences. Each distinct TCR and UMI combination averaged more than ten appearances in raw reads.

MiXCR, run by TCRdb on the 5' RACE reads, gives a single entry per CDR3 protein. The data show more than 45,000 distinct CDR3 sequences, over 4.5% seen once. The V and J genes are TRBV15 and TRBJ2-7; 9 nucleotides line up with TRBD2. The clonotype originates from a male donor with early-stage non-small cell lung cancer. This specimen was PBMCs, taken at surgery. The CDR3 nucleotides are TGTGCCACCAGCAGACTAGCGGGACGCTACGAGCAGTACTTC. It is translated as CATSRLAGRYEQYF.